This paragraph reports one TCR beta chain. The data are from a study of cytomegalovirus exposure and HLA in healthy donors. The PCR had 60 Vbeta and 13 Jbeta primers. The repertoire was sequenced with immunoSEQ multiplex PCR; TCRdb's copy has only in-frame clones and lacks some. The table lists about 94,000 clones, 50% to 75% of them singletons. Germline V gene sequence: CDR1 SEHNR, CDR2 FQNEAQ (reference sequence). CDR3 length: 17 residues. J gave up 4 bases and V 5 bases, and 5 bases lay outside the gene matches. Material: PBMCs. This chain links TRBV7-9 with TRBJ2-1; TRBD2 matches at 16 bases. This sequence originates from a man aged 30 to 45 in good health and CMV-seronegative. The DNA for the CDR3 is TGTGCCAGCAGCGTACCGGGACTAGCGGGGGGGTACAATGAGCAGTTCTTC. It translates to CASSVPGLAGGYNEQFF.